Listed below are T cell receptor beta chains from one sample, sequenced in a study of blood T cells in healthy people across ages. TCRdb passed the 5' RACE reads through MiXCR, listing each CDR3 protein once. The sample records 890,000 or so distinct CDR3 sequences, around two thirds being singletons. The sample was blood. The receptor set was obtained from a young man in good health. Both conserved end residues are part of each CDR3. D genes are given only for firm matches. Clone size, where shown, is once, few, many, or a class for clones that have expanded.

V gene,D gene,clone size,J gene,CDR3 length,CDR3 protein,CDR3 DNA
TRBV7-2,TRBD1,.,TRBJ1-4,16,CANSLLSGQGAEKLFF,TGTGCCAACAGCTTACTATCGGGACAGGGGGCGGAAAAACTGTTTTTT
TRBV28,.,once,TRBJ1-2,14,CASSPIAGTYGYTF,TGTGCCAGCAGTCCCATCGCGGGGACCTATGGCTACACCTTC
TRBV5-1,TRBD1,few,TRBJ2-1,14,CASSRTGDHNEQFF,TGCGCCAGCAGCCGGACAGGGGATCACAATGAGCAGTTCTTC
TRBV12-3/TRBV12-4,TRBD1,.,TRBJ1-6,15,CATAGGPSYNSPLHF,TGTGCCACCGCAGGGGGGCCATCCTATAATTCACCCCTCCACTTT
TRBV27,TRBD1,.,TRBJ2-3,15,CVSSTWTGSTDTQYF,TGTGTCAGCAGTACGTGGACAGGGAGCACAGATACGCAGTATTTT
TRBV6-1,.,.,TRBJ2-3,13,CASSETGRDTRYF,TGTGCCAGCAGTGAGACAGGAAGGGATACGCGGTATTTT
TRBV28,TRBD2,few,TRBJ2-7,14,CASSSPSGAYEQYF,TGTGCCAGCAGTTCTCCTAGCGGAGCCTACGAGCAGTACTTC
TRBV9,.,few,TRBJ2-5,15,CASSDTPGVLVTQYF,TGTGCCAGCAGCGACACCCCAGGGGTCCTAGTGACCCAGTACTTC
TRBV28,.,once,TRBJ2-5,14,CASTMDRRGETQYF,TGTGCCAGCACCATGGACAGACGGGGAGAGACCCAGTACTTC
TRBV20-1,TRBD1,once,TRBJ1-6,14,CSADSDRDNSPLHF,TGCAGTGCGGACTCGGACAGGGATAATTCACCCCTCCACTTT